These 22 T cell receptor beta chains were all obtained from the same sample, sequenced in a study of T-cell memory formation after mild COVID-19 (dated by TCRdb to 2020 to 2023). Receptors were amplified or captured by 5' RACE. Sequencer: Illumina NovaSeq 6000. The raw public data were reprocessed by TCRdb itself: fastp quality trimming at Q25, MiXCR clonotype calling, in-frame beta chains only. CDR3 protein duplicates are merged, each entry listing the most common genes and DNA. The sample has under 250,000 distinct CDR3 sequences on record, approximately 15% of them singletons. The ten largest clones capture 2.1% of the sample. The sample taken for sequencing was PBMCs or a T cell subset sorted from them (not recorded which). All receptors derive from an adult woman who had mild COVID-19 (a few samples of this study predate the infection). The sample titles of this study are shuffled in the database, so cell type and time point are left out; the donor was told from shared clones.

In this sample, this clonotype turned up many times. The chain has TRBV5-1 and TRBJ2-2; TRBD1 might be the D (5 bases). CDR1 and CDR2 from the germline V gene are SGHRS and YFSETQ. The CDR3 totals 15 residues. The V end was cut by 7 bases, the J end by 4 bases, with 17 bases between. The CDR3 loop is CASVLQASGTGELFF. The CDR3 region has the DNA TGCGCCAGCGTACTACAGGCCTCGGGCACCGGGGAGCTGTTTTTT.

This chain joins TRBV5-1 and TRBJ2-2, with 9 positions matching TRBD2. This CDR3 has 17 amino acids. Germline CDR1 SGHRS, CDR2 YFSETQ. J gave up 4 bases and V 3 bases, and 10 bases lay outside the gene matches. The CDR3 DNA follows: TGCGCCAGCAGCTACGGGGGTAGCGGGGGCCTCACCGGGGAGCTGTTTTTT. It codes for CASSYGGSGGLTGELFF. Variable domain in full (rest from reference TRBV5-1 and TRBJ2-2): KAGVTQTPRYLIKTRGQQVTLSCSPISGHRSVSWYQQTPGQGLQFLFEYFSETQRNKGNFPGRFSGRQFSNSRSEMNVSTLELGDSALYLCASSYGGSGGLTGELFFGEGSRLTVL.

The rearrangement joins TRBV5-1 to TRBJ2-2; a possible D gene is TRBD1 (6 bases). Germline V gene data show CDR1 as SGHRS and CDR2 as YFSETQ. The V end lost 2 bases, the J end lost 2 bases, and 13 bases lay between the germline ends. The CDR3 has 16 amino acids. This chain's CDR3 is CASSFEDSFNTGELFF. CDR3 nucleotides: TGCGCCAGCAGCTTCGAGGACAGCTTTAACACCGGGGAGCTGTTTTTT.

This clonotype has just a few counts. V is TRBV6-5 and J is TRBJ1-6; possible D gene TRBD1, 5 bases. The CDR3 covers 14 residues. The V end lost 4 bases, the J end lost 6 bases, and 10 bases lay between the germline ends. The germline V gene has CDR1 MNHEY and CDR2 SVGAGI. CDR3 in amino acids: CASSLQAPNSPLHF. CDR3 nucleotides: TGTGCCAGCAGTTTACAGGCTCCTAATTCACCCCTCCACTTT.

The CDR3 loop reads CSAGQSLYEQYF. The DNA for the CDR3 is TGCAGTGCTGGACAGAGCCTCTACGAGCAGTACTTC. The chain couples TRBV20-1 to TRBJ2-7, with D possibly being TRBD1 (6 bases). This CDR3 has 12 amino acids. V was trimmed by 5 bases and J by 3 bases, leaving 11 bases between them. Germline V CDR1 and CDR2: DFQATT, SNEGSKA (reference sequence).

V usage is TRBV6-5 and J usage is TRBJ2-7, with 11 nucleotides matching TRBD1. V gave up 11 bases and J gave up 1 base; unmatched junction bases: 4. Germline V lookup: CDR1 MNHEY, CDR2 SVGAGI. CDR3 length: 13 amino acids. This CDR3 reads CAGGQGASYEQYF. The CDR3 DNA sequence: TGTGCCGGCGGACAGGGGGCTTCCTACGAGCAGTACTTC.

The genes are TRBV12-3 or TRBV12-4 and TRBJ2-1, with TRBD2 as a possible D gene (5 bases). This CDR3 comprises 14 residues. V was clipped by 3 bases and J by 2 bases, with 8 bases between them. The DNA for the CDR3 is TGTGCCAGCAGTTTGACCGGGACCTACAATGAGCAGTTCTTC. Translated: CASSLTGTYNEQFF.

This chain joins TRBV18 and TRBJ2-7; D gene ambiguous. Trimming stripped 2 bases from V and 2 bases from J, with 19 bases between. The CDR3 spans 17 residues. The V gene's germline CDR1 is KGHSH and CDR2 LQKENI. The CDR3 is CASSPIKLRVETYEQYF. The CDR3 DNA reads TGTGCCAGCTCACCAATTAAACTCCGGGTCGAGACCTACGAGCAGTACTTC. The entire variable domain, with the rest obtained from reference TRBV18 and TRBJ2-7, is as follows: NAGVMQNPRHLVRRRGQEARLRCSPMKGHSHVYWYRQLPEEGLKFMVYLQKENIIDESGMPKERFSAEFPKEGPSILRIQQVVRGDSAAYFCASSPIKLRVETYEQYFGPGTRLTVT.

V is TRBV24-1 and J is TRBJ2-2, with 7 nucleotides matching TRBD2. This CDR3 is built from 15 residues. J lost 5 bases, V lost 4 bases, and 6 bases had no gene match. CDR1 and CDR2 from the germline V gene are KGHDR and SFDVKD. For the CDR3, the DNA is TGTGCCACCAGTGAGAGAGCGGGGCGGACCGGGGAGCTGTTTTTT. Encoded protein: CATSERAGRTGELFF.

This clonotype has at least ten counts. This chain joins TRBV7-8 and TRBJ2-7; no definite D call. Germline-derived CDR1 and CDR2 are SGHVS and FQNEAQ. The CDR3 spans 14 residues. V was shortened by 3 bases and J by 4 bases, with 13 bases between the two germline ends. The CDR3 region has the DNA TGTGCCAGCAGCTTTGAGGTAGGGCGGTACGAGCAGTACTTC. It codes for CASSFEVGRYEQYF.

V and J are TRBV7-6 and TRBJ1-5; 8 bases are shared with TRBD1. This CDR3 has 17 amino acids. Trimming cost V 3 bases and J 7 bases; bases outside gene matches: 14. Germline CDR1 is SGHVS and CDR2 is FNYEAQ. The CDR3 sequence: CASSLDLGRGLGQPQHF. Here the CDR3 DNA reads TGTGCCAGCAGCTTGGACCTGGGCAGGGGGCTCGGGCAGCCCCAGCATTTT.

This clonotype was observed a few times. DNA for the CDR3: TGTGCCAGCAGCTTAACGGGCCAGGGGGCGCATGCTTTCTTT. The encoded protein is CASSLTGQGAHAFF. V gene TRBV7-3 combines with J gene TRBJ1-1, with 8 bases aligning to TRBD1. The length of the CDR3 is 14 residues. V shed 0 bases and J 11 bases; nucleotides not matched to a gene: 8. The germline CDR1 and CDR2 sequences are SGHTA and FQGTGA.

This clonotype has just a few counts. This chain links TRBV27 with TRBJ2-7, with 11 bases aligning to TRBD2. Trimming at V came to 5 bases and at J to 6 bases, leaving 6 bases not matched to a gene. The CDR3 totals 14 residues. Germline V gene sequence: CDR1 MNHEY, CDR2 SMNVEV (reference sequence). This chain's CDR3 is CASSGLAGGGEQYF. In nucleotides, the CDR3 is TGTGCCAGCAGTGGGCTAGCGGGGGGCGGCGAGCAGTACTTC.

Many counts were recorded for this clonotype. The chain joins TRBV29-1 to TRBJ1-3; the match to TRBD1 covers 7 bases. V was pared by 4 bases and J by 9 bases, with 6 bases of the junction left unmatched. Germline values: CDR1 SQVTM, CDR2 ANQGSEA. The CDR3 spans 12 residues. CDR3 sequence reads: CSVGQGRGTIYF. In DNA form, the CDR3 reads TGCAGCGTTGGACAGGGAAGAGGCACCATATATTTT.

At least ten counts were recorded for this clonotype. The CDR3 protein is CASSLYTMNYGYTF. In nucleotides, the CDR3 is TGTGCCAGCAGTCTATACACAATGAACTATGGCTACACCTTC. V is TRBV12-3 or TRBV12-4 and J is TRBJ1-2; D is unclear. V lost 5 bases, J lost 2 bases, and 12 bases lay in between. This CDR3 region has 14 residues.

J is TRBJ1-5 and V is TRBV7-9; possible D gene TRBD1, 6 bases. Looked up from germline, CDR1 is SEHNR and CDR2 is FQNEAQ (reference sequence). Trimming took off 5 bases at V and 5 bases at J, with 19 bases between the two ends. This CDR3 is 16 amino acids long. The CDR3 DNA follows: TGTGCCAGCAGCCCAGCATACTACAGGGCGGATCAGCCCCAGCATTTT. Amino acids: CASSPAYYRADQPQHF.

CDR3 loop: CASSIQFTGELFF. CDR3 sequence (DNA): TGTGCCAGCAGCATTCAGTTCACCGGGGAGCTGTTTTTT. This chain connects TRBV7-3 to TRBJ2-2, with D unresolved. CDR1 is SGHTA, CDR2 FQGTGA, per germline. The CDR3 sequence is 13 residues long. V gave up 5 bases and J gave up 4 bases, with 8 bases separating them.

This chain links TRBV7-8 with TRBJ2-2; 8 bases are a match to TRBD2. With 5 bases clipped from V and 3 bases from J, the junction kept 8 bases outside the gene matches. This CDR3 has 16 amino acids. Germline V gives CDR1 SGHVS, CDR2 FQNEAQ. CDR3 sequence reads: CASSHPGRGDTGELFF. The DNA of the CDR3 is TGTGCCAGCAGCCACCCAGGGCGGGGGGACACCGGGGAGCTGTTTTTT.

This clonotype occurred a few times. The genes are TRBV5-4 and TRBJ2-5, with 10 bases identical to TRBD1. The ends lost 5 bases at V and 5 bases at J; junction bases unmatched: 9. Per the germline V gene, CDR1 is SGHNT and CDR2 is YYREEE (reference sequence). The CDR3 consists of 15 residues. CDR3 in DNA: TGTGCCAGCAGAAGATCGGGACAGGGGTCCGAGACCCAGTACTTC. Translating it yields CASRRSGQGSETQYF.

The rearrangement joins TRBV6-5 to TRBJ1-1, with D tentatively TRBD1 (6 bases). In germline, CDR1 is MNHEY, CDR2 SVGAGI. V gave up 2 bases and J gave up 1 base, with 11 bases separating them. The CDR3 extends over 15 amino acids. The CDR3 bases are TGTGCCAGCAGTTACGTTAGCAGGGGGAACACTGAAGCTTTCTTT. This translates into CASSYVSRGNTEAFF.

This clonotype was counted only a few times. This chain uses TRBV20-1 with TRBJ2-3; 7 bases line up with TRBD2. The V segment lost 5 bases and the J segment 2 bases; nucleotides outside the gene matches: 4. CDR1 and CDR2 (germline): DFQATT, SNEGSKA (reference sequence). The CDR3 consists of 13 residues. The CDR3 region is CSAPGLPTDTQYF. The CDR3 DNA reads TGCAGTGCTCCGGGACTACCCACAGATACGCAGTATTTT.

This clonotype has a handful of counts. This chain links TRBV5-1 with TRBJ2-7; possibly TRBD2 for D (6 bases). The CDR3 spans 14 residues. Germline assignment: CDR1 SGHRS and CDR2 YFSETQ. With 3 bases removed from V and 3 bases from J, the gap between germline ends came to 13 bases. CDR3 residues: CASSSGEDYYEQYF. The CDR3 DNA is TGCGCCAGCAGCTCGGGAGAGGATTACTACGAGCAGTACTTC.